One and the same sample provided the 15 T cell receptor beta chains below, sequenced in a study of blood T cells in healthy people across ages. Through a sample-barcoded 5' primer and a J-beta primer mix, a second PCR was run for about 6 to 11 cycles. Each CDR3 protein is one row after TCRdb ran MiXCR on the 5' RACE reads. The sample shows 1.5 million to 2 million distinct CDR3 sequences, about 50% of them seen only once. Material for sequencing was blood. The receptors here all came from a woman aged 40 to 50 in good health.

This clonotype was detected only once. The CDR3 DNA is TGCAGTGCTAGACCTGTCGCCAGGACAGGGGTTAACACCGGGGAGCTGTTTTTT. Its translation: CSARPVARTGVNTGELFF. The V and J genes are TRBV20-1 and TRBJ2-2; 9 bases fit TRBD1. Germline-derived CDR1 and CDR2 are DFQATT and SNEGSKA (reference sequence). The CDR3 runs 18 residues. The V segment lost 2 bases and the J segment 2 bases; nucleotides outside the gene matches: 12.

The rearrangement joins TRBV29-1 to TRBJ1-5, with D possibly matching TRBD1 (6 bases). The CDR3 runs 14 residues. V was pared by 5 bases and J by 7 bases, with 18 bases between. From germline, CDR1 is SQVTM and CDR2 ANQGSEA. As DNA, the CDR3 is TGCAGCGTTACAGGGTCCACCGTGGGACAGCCCCAGCATTTT. It codes for CSVTGSTVGQPQHF.

This clonotype was picked up a small number of times. The V gene is TRBV5-1, the J gene TRBJ1-2; no firm D call. Per germline, CDR1 SGHRS and CDR2 YFSETQ. V shed 4 bases and J shed 6 bases, with 10 bases lying between them. The CDR3 covers 12 residues. CDR3 loop: CASSLYKDGYTF. Here the CDR3 DNA reads TGCGCCAGCAGCCTATACAAGGATGGCTACACCTTC.

V and J are TRBV4-2 and TRBJ2-1; TRBD2 matches 9 bases. Germline V CDR1 and CDR2: LGHNA, YNFKEQ. The CDR3 is 18 residues long. Trimming took 2 bases from V and 2 from J; bases not matched to a gene: 10. The CDR3 DNA is TGTGCCAGCAGCCAACCCCGAGGCGGGGGGGACACCTACAATGAGCAGTTCTTC. Translation gives CASSQPRGGGDTYNEQFF.

The rearrangement joins TRBV7-9 to TRBJ2-1, with TRBD1 matching 9 bases. The J call is in doubt because the DNA end fits TRBJ2-7 better. This CDR3 is built from 15 residues. The germline gives CDR1 SEHNR, CDR2 FQNEAQ (reference sequence). The CDR3 reads CASSLVSGQGHEQYF. The CDR3 DNA reads TGTGCCAGCAGCTTAGTGTCAGGACAGGGGCACGAGCAGTACTTC.

V usage is TRBV7-2 and J usage is TRBJ1-2, with D tentatively TRBD1 (6 bases). V was cut by 1 base and J by 0 bases, with 18 bases left in between. CDR1 and CDR2 (germline): SGHTA, FQGNSA. This CDR3 has 18 amino acids. This chain's CDR3 is CASSLGEQGKGPNYGYTF. Here the CDR3 DNA reads TGTGCCAGCAGCTTAGGGGAACAGGGAAAGGGACCTAACTATGGCTACACCTTC.

J is TRBJ2-7 and V is TRBV5-6; 10 bases match TRBD1. CDR3 length: 15 amino acids. Per germline, CDR1 SGHDT and CDR2 YYEEEE. After removal of 1 base from V and 7 bases from J, the junction contained 8 bases not matched to a gene. The CDR3 is CASSLLRQGAPEQYF. The DNA of the CDR3 is TGTGCCAGCAGCTTGCTGAGACAGGGGGCGCCTGAGCAGTACTTC.

This clonotype was picked up a small number of times. Here the CDR3 DNA reads TGCAGTGCTAGCTGGTTGCGGGGGGGAACCTACGAGCAGTACTTC. This sequence encodes CSASWLRGGTYEQYF. The chain employs TRBV20-1 and TRBJ2-7, with 9 bases fitting TRBD2. The CDR3 is 15 residues long. Germline CDR1 DFQATT, CDR2 SNEGSKA (reference sequence). J was trimmed by 2 bases and V by 3 bases; bases with no gene match: 8.

V and J are TRBV7-2 and TRBJ2-5; D uncertain. From germline, CDR1 is SGHTA and CDR2 FQGNSA. Between the trimmed V and J ends, which lost 5 bases and 11 bases, there was a span of 18 bases. The CDR3 is 13 residues long. The CDR3 sequence is CASSTFAYSEQYF. Here the CDR3 DNA reads TGTGCCAGCAGCACCTTCGCCTATAGTGAGCAGTACTTC.

The chain links TRBV13 to TRBJ1-4; 7 bases line up with TRBD1. There are 15 residues in the CDR3. Trimming at V came to 4 bases and at J to 7 bases, leaving 9 bases not matched to a gene. In germline, CDR1 is PRHDT, CDR2 FYEKMQ (reference sequence). The DNA of the CDR3 is TGTGCCAGCAGCTCCAGCAGGGGGAGGGCTGAAAAACTGTTTTTT. It codes for CASSSSRGRAEKLFF.

The V call is TRBV15, the J call TRBJ2-4, with unresolved D. The V gene lost 0 bases and the J gene lost 0 bases, with 18 bases spanning the gap. Germline CDR1 is LNHNV and CDR2 is YYDKDF (reference sequence). CDR3 length: 19 amino acids. CDR3 region: CATSRDRKRFALAKNIQYF. In nucleotides, the CDR3 is TGTGCCACCAGCAGAGATAGGAAGAGGTTCGCCCTAGCCAAAAACATTCAGTACTTC.

The rearrangement joins TRBV20-1 to TRBJ2-6; D remains ambiguous. CDR3 length: 15 residues. The ends were cut back, 6 bases at V and 2 bases at J, with 14 bases in the middle. The germline V gene has CDR1 DFQATT and CDR2 SNEGSKA (reference sequence). The CDR3 spells CSARHFAAGANVLTF. CDR3 sequence (DNA): TGCAGTGCGCGCCATTTTGCAGCTGGGGCCAACGTCCTGACTTTC.

This clonotype has ten or more counts. The rearrangement uses TRBV6-5 and TRBJ2-5; D gene unclear. Trimming stripped 0 bases from V and 5 bases from J, with 7 bases between. CDR3 size: 13 residues. CDR1 and CDR2 from the germline V gene are MNHEY and SVGAGI. The CDR3 region has the DNA TGTGCCAGCAGTTACTCGCCCGGGGAGACCCAGTACTTC. This encodes CASSYSPGETQYF.

The genes are TRBV29-1 and TRBJ2-3; possible D gene TRBD2, 7 bases. V gave up 5 bases and J gave up 6 bases, with 18 bases separating them. This CDR3 is 14 amino acids long. CDR1 SQVTM and CDR2 ANQGSEA come from the germline V gene. CDR3 protein: CSVSGGPVLDTQYF. The CDR3 DNA reads as TGCAGCGTTTCCGGGGGGCCGGTGTTGGATACGCAGTATTTT.

The chain's CDR3 is CASSLTYQPDRENTEAFF. As DNA, the CDR3 is TGCGCCAGCAGCTTGACCTACCAACCTGACAGGGAGAACACTGAAGCTTTCTTT. The rearrangement links TRBV5-1 to TRBJ1-1, with 7 nucleotides matching TRBD1. The CDR3 sequence is 18 residues long. V dropped 1 base and J dropped 1; count of bases not matched to a gene: 13. Germline CDR1 is SGHRS and CDR2 is YFSETQ.